Here is one TCR beta chain with its context. This clonotype was seen more than once but under ten times. The target of this receptor is not known. The input lacks base qualities; no much larger clone sits a single base away. The sample belongs to a study of blood T cells in healthy people across ages (dated by TCRdb to the mid-2010s). Some background on the complete study: Template switching captured roughly one uniquely barcoded TCR beta cDNA molecule per two T cells in model experiments. For two donors (one aged 18 to 29 and one aged 80 or older), the study analyzed two additional independent replicas of 1 million unique cDNA reads from the same blood draw. To avoid experimental bias, donors of different ages were distributed randomly across sequencing lanes. Four age groups were formed from the donors: young (average 16 years), middle-aged (approximately 40), aged (roughly 56) and long-lived (around 80). To track age-related changes in TCR beta repertoire diversity, the study relied on deep sequencing normalized with unique cDNA molecular identifiers.

The approximately 39 donors, aged about 6 to 95 years, were systemically healthy Caucasian individuals from Russia. Each donor gave around 9 milliliters of peripheral blood, collected into EDTA-treated Vacutainer tubes. Ficoll-Paque density-gradient centrifugation was used to isolate PBMCs, with at least 6 million obtained per sample. Trizol reagent was used to extract total RNA from PBMCs, with at least 5 micrograms per sample. The percentages of naive CD45RAhigh/CD27high T cells were determined by flow cytometry on a PBMC aliquot from every donor. Overall study results and their limits: Because the CMV infection status of the donors was unknown, age-related changes in expanded clonotypes may potentially have been confounded. Estimates of total diversity based on one million sequenced T cells were regarded as lower bounds and as underestimates. Because profiling used bulk unsorted PBMCs, naive and antigen-experienced compartments could not be compared conclusively. Observed TCR beta diversity correlated strongly with the percentage of naive T cells measured by flow cytometry. As age increased, observed TCR beta diversity per million T cells dropped in a roughly linear way, and a significant reduction was already evident by age around 41. Compared with the aged group, the long-lived group had more naive CD4+ T cells, fewer expanded clones and increased TCR diversity, suggesting age selection.

The germline ends are 12 bases apart after V is trimmed by 6 bases and J by 9 bases. The germline V gene encodes CDR1 MGHRA and CDR2 YSYEKL. The CDR3, cysteine through phenylalanine, is 13 amino acids long. Kept here is only the CDR3 DNA, which spans 39 bases and is read in frame from base 1. Library preparation used 5' RACE. Reads for this sample came from an Illumina HiSeq 2500. A second roughly 7 to 11 cycle PCR used a sample-barcoded 5' primer and a J-beta primer mix. Each TCR beta cDNA molecule received a unique molecular identifier from a template-switch 5' adaptor carrying 12 random nucleotides. At least 2.5 million CDR3-containing paired-end reads were obtained from each sample. The Mint cDNA synthesis kit, primed by a TRBC-specific oligonucleotide, was used to synthesize first-strand cDNA from all RNA. Following uracil-DNA glycosylase treatment, all cDNA underwent a first 18-cycle PCR with the universal primers M1SS and BC2_uni_R. On the authors' methods: For normalization, 1 million high-quality reads were randomly selected from each sample, with every read carrying a distinct molecular identifier. Instead of being binned into consensus sequences, reads that shared molecular identifiers were thrown out. MiTCR, with a Q25 quality threshold and the strictest error-elimination algorithm, was used for CDR3 identification, clonotype clustering and error correction. A nonparametric unseen species model with Euler transformation was used to estimate a lower bound on total TCR beta diversity. The raw public data were reprocessed by TCRdb itself: fastp quality trimming at Q25, MiXCR clonotype calling, in-frame beta chains only. Rows with one shared CDR3 protein collapse into an entry with the most common genes and DNA. The V and J calls and clone size come from TCRdb's table, not from the authors' own analysis. This sample holds over 1,500,000 distinct CDR3 sequences; roughly 52% were observed only once. The top ten clonotypes cover over 2% of the sample.

The chain employs TRBV4-1 and TRBJ1-6, and TRBD1 may be the D gene, going by 5 matching bases. The sequenced sample was blood. The sequence came from a middle-aged woman in good health. The CDR3 region: CASSPGLGSPLHF. The bases are TGCGCCAGCAGTCCAGGGTTGGGTTCACCCCTCCACTTT.